This is a list of T cell receptor beta chains from one sample in a study of identical twins. MiXCR, applied by TCRdb to the 5' RACE reads, yields one record per CDR3 protein. The top ten hold more than 3.5% of the sample, which has 200,000 to 250,000 distinct CDR3 sequences, approximately 11% seen once. These data were likewise used in another study, on yellow fever vaccine responses in identical twins.

Material: memory (CD45RO+) T cells sorted from blood. The origin of the receptors is a woman in her late teens or twenties in good health. Each CDR3 is given with its conserved first and last residue. D genes are given only for firm matches. Some rows have no size entry. The others give once, few or many, or a class for an expanded clone.

v_call	d_call	j_call	clone_size	cdr3_nt	cdr3_aa
TRBV6-1	TRBD1	TRBJ1-2	-	TGTGCCAGCAGTCCGACAGGGAATTACTATGGCTACACCTTC	CASSPTGNYYGYTF
TRBV27	TRBD2	TRBJ2-7	few	TGTGCCACCTCGCTAGCGGGAGGCACCTACGAGCAGTACTTC	CATSLAGGTYEQYF
TRBV28	-	TRBJ2-7	-	TGTGCCAGCAGTACAGGGCGCCCCTACGAGCAGTACTTC	CASSTGRPYEQYF
TRBV24-1	TRBD1	TRBJ2-7	-	TGTGCCACCAGTGATTTCAGCCGGGACAGGGGGCGATACGAGCAGTACTTC	CATSDFSRDRGRYEQYF
TRBV5-1	-	TRBJ1-1	-	TGCGCCAGCAGCAGGAGACTGGAGGGGAACACTGAAGCTTTCTTT	CASSRRLEGNTEAFF
TRBV7-2	TRBD2	TRBJ2-5	many	TGTGCCAGCAGCTTAAGGGGGACTAGCGGTAAAGAGACCCAGTACTTC	CASSLRGTSGKETQYF
TRBV7-3	-	TRBJ2-7	-	TGTGCCAGCAGCCCAGACGGCTACGAGCAGTACTTC	CASSPDGYEQYF
TRBV28	TRBD2	TRBJ2-3	-	TGTGCCAGCAGTTTAATGCGCGGTAGCGGGGGGCAGGGGGATACGCAGTATTTT	CASSLMRGSGGQGDTQYF
TRBV12-3/TRBV12-4	-	TRBJ1-6	few	TGTGCCAGCAGCCGAGGAGGTAATTCACCCCTCCACTTT	CASSRGGNSPLHF
TRBV15	-	TRBJ2-5	few	TGTGCCACCAGCAGAGGGCCGGGAGAGACCCAGTACTTC	CATSRGPGETQYF
TRBV9	-	TRBJ2-3	-	TGTGCCAGCAGCGTAGTAGGTAGCGGAGCCACAGATACGCAGTATTTT	CASSVVGSGATDTQYF
TRBV20-1	-	TRBJ1-2	-	TGCAGTGCTAGAAGGGGGGCCATATTTGGCTACACCTTC	CSARRGAIFGYTF
TRBV7-8	TRBD2	TRBJ2-7	few	TGTGCCAGCAGCCTCAGGACTAGCCAGTACTCCTACGAGCAGTACTTC	CASSLRTSQYSYEQYF
TRBV24-1	TRBD1	TRBJ2-5	-	TGTGCCACCAGTGATTACGACAGGGGGCTGGAGACCCAGTACTTC	CATSDYDRGLETQYF
TRBV6-2/TRBV6-3	-	TRBJ2-3	-	TGTGCCAGCAGTTCAAGGCGTGGAGGGTGGGCCCGGCCAGATACGCAGTATTTT	CASSSRRGGWARPDTQYF
TRBV4-2	TRBD2	TRBJ2-2	few	TGTGCCAGCAGCCAGGGAGGGACTAGCGTCGACGGGGAGCTGTTTTTT	CASSQGGTSVDGELFF
TRBV5-1	TRBD2	TRBJ2-1	many	TGCGCCAGCAAAGCGGGATTCCTAACGGATGAGCAGTTCTTC	CASKAGFLTDEQFF
TRBV27	-	TRBJ2-3	few	TGTGCCACCTCAAGAGGAGATACGCAGTATTTT	CATSRGDTQYF
TRBV20-1	TRBD2	TRBJ2-7	-	TGCAGTGCTAGGGGGACTAGCGGGAGGGGGCGCGAGCAGTACTTC	CSARGTSGRGREQYF
TRBV12-3/TRBV12-4	-	TRBJ1-5	few	TGTGCCAGCAGCCCAGTGGGGGTCCAGCCCCAGCATTTT	CASSPVGVQPQHF
TRBV9	-	TRBJ2-6	once	TGTGCCAGCAGCGTAGCCCAGGGTACTGGGGCCAACGTCCTGACTTTC	CASSVAQGTGANVLTF
TRBV7-2	-	TRBJ2-1	few	TGTGCCAGCAGCCCCTATCTAGAAAATGAGCAGTTCTTC	CASSPYLENEQFF
TRBV20-1	-	TRBJ1-1	-	TGCAGTGCTAGTAGGCCGGCGAACACTGAAGCTTTCTTT	CSASRPANTEAFF
TRBV12-5	-	TRBJ2-2	few	TGTGCTAGTGGATTATCAGGGGTCCCCGGGGAGCTGTTTTTT	CASGLSGVPGELFF
TRBV6-1	-	TRBJ2-3	-	TGTGCCAGCAGTGAATACAGCGGTAGGGATACGCAGTATTTT	CASSEYSGRDTQYF
TRBV29-1	-	TRBJ2-1	few	TGCAGCGGTGGAGAGGGGAGTTACAATGAGCAGTTCTTC	CSGGEGSYNEQFF
TRBV2	-	TRBJ2-1	-	TGTGCCAGCAGTGAAATGGTAGGGATTGGCTACAATGAGCAGTTCTTC	CASSEMVGIGYNEQFF
TRBV7-9	TRBD2	TRBJ2-7	-	TGTGCCAGCAGCTTAATCCTAGCGGGAAACGAGCAGTACTTC	CASSLILAGNEQYF
TRBV5-1	-	TRBJ2-6	few	TGCGCCAGCAGCTTGGTACAGGGCTTTGGGGCCAACGTCCTGACTTTC	CASSLVQGFGANVLTF
TRBV20-1	-	TRBJ2-1	-	TGCAGTGCTAGGCACCAGTCCTACAATGAGCAGTTCTTC	CSARHQSYNEQFF
TRBV7-9	TRBD1	TRBJ1-2	few	TGTGCCAGCAGCTACAGACAGGGCCCTAACTATGGCTACACCTTC	CASSYRQGPNYGYTF
TRBV14	-	TRBJ1-1	few	TGTGCCAGCAGCCAAGATGGGCGGGGGCGCCTAGCTTTCTTT	CASSQDGRGRLAFF
TRBV2	-	TRBJ2-6	-	TGTGCCAGCAGTGGGGACCGGGATGCTGGGGCCAACGTCCTGACTTTC	CASSGDRDAGANVLTF
TRBV29-1	TRBD1	TRBJ2-2	few	TGCAGCGTTGGGACAGGGGGGCACACCGGGGAGCTGTTTTTT	CSVGTGGHTGELFF
TRBV3-1	-	TRBJ2-7	few	TGTGCCAGCAGCCAAGTTCCGACGGCCACCCCATACGAGCAGTACTTC	CASSQVPTATPYEQYF
TRBV29-1	-	TRBJ2-1	many	TGCAGCGTTGGTCAGGGGCGGTTCTTC	CSVGQGRFF
TRBV12-3/TRBV12-4	TRBD2	TRBJ2-1	-	TGTGCCAGCAGTTTTGTAGCGGGAGGGGGGAATGAGCAGTTCTTC	CASSFVAGGGNEQFF
TRBV20-1	-	TRBJ2-3	few	TGCAGTGCTAGAGATAATTGGAGAAGCACAGATACGCAGTATTTT	CSARDNWRSTDTQYF
TRBV29-1	-	TRBJ2-3	-	TGCAGCGCCGCAGTCGCTAGCCGGCCCACAGATACGCAGTATTTT	CSAAVASRPTDTQYF
TRBV5-5	TRBD1	TRBJ1-2	-	TGTGCCAGCAGCAACTATGGACAGGGCCATGGCTACACCTTC	CASSNYGQGHGYTF
TRBV4-2	TRBD1	TRBJ2-3	few	TGTGCCAGCAGCCCTAGGGACAGGAGCACAGATACGCAGTATTTT	CASSPRDRSTDTQYF
TRBV6-1	-	TRBJ1-3	-	TGTGCCAGCAGTGTAGTTAACACCATATATTTT	CASSVVNTIYF
TRBV3-1	-	TRBJ2-3	many	TGTGCCAGCAGCGACGGAGCCGCCAGACTCGATACGCAGTATTTT	CASSDGAARLDTQYF
TRBV5-1	TRBD2	TRBJ2-1	-	TGCGCCAGCAGCGGAATAGCGGGATTCTACAATGAGCAGTTCTTC	CASSGIAGFYNEQFF
TRBV7-2	TRBD2	TRBJ2-4	-	TGTGCCAGCAGCTTAGTTGCGGGGACGGGGGGCAAAAACATTCAGTACTTC	CASSLVAGTGGKNIQYF
TRBV7-2	TRBD1	TRBJ2-1	many	TGTGCCAGCAGCTTAGTCGCCCGGGACAGGAGATACAATGAGCAGTTCTTC	CASSLVARDRRYNEQFF
TRBV20-1	TRBD1	TRBJ1-1	-	TGCAGTGCTAGTCAGGGGGCGAACACTGAAGCTTTCTTT	CSASQGANTEAFF
TRBV5-1	-	TRBJ2-3	-	TGCGCCAGCAGCATGGAGGGCAGCACAGATACGCAGTATTTT	CASSMEGSTDTQYF
TRBV9	-	TRBJ1-6	-	TGTGCCAGCAGCGTAGATCTGGAGAAGAACCCGGATAATTCACCCCTCCACTTT	CASSVDLEKNPDNSPLHF
TRBV16	TRBD1	TRBJ1-5	-	TGTGCCAGCAGCCAATCTGGGCAGGGGGGTCAGCCCCAGCATTTT	CASSQSGQGGQPQHF
TRBV20-1	-	TRBJ1-1	many	TGCAGTGCTTCGGGGGAAGGGATCACTGAAGCTTTCTTT	CSASGEGITEAFF
TRBV20-1	TRBD1	TRBJ2-5	-	TGCAGTGCTTGGAAGGGGGACAGGGGGCTTGGGGAGACCCAGTACTTC	CSAWKGDRGLGETQYF
TRBV27	-	TRBJ2-3	-	TGTGCCAGCAGTGCCCTGCGGCGGGGTCCAGATACGCAGTATTTT	CASSALRRGPDTQYF
TRBV20-1	TRBD1	TRBJ1-4	few	TGCAGTGCTCGCAGGACAGGGCTCGGGGAAAAACTGTTTTTT	CSARRTGLGEKLFF
TRBV30	TRBD2	TRBJ2-2	-	TGTGCCTGGAGTGCAGGGACTACCCGAGCGGAGCTGTTTTTT	CAWSAGTTRAELFF
TRBV29-1	-	TRBJ1-3	-	TGCAGCGTTGTCTGGGGAGGAGGGAAGGTGTCTGGAAACACCATATATTTT	CSVVWGGGKVSGNTIYF